The rows below give T cell receptor beta chains drawn from one sample of a study of blood T cell repertoires in COVID-19. Profiled with immunoSEQ multiplex PCR; TCRdb holds only in-frame clones, not every one. Altogether more than 300,000 clones are present, approximately 90% being singletons, with the ten largest covering more than 0.95%. Sequenced input: PBMCs or T cells enriched from blood (not recorded which). These receptors all stem from a woman between 18 and 29 years old who had recovered from COVID-19. CDR3s include the opening cysteine and the closing phenylalanine or tryptophan. The D gene is left open where the match is weak.

d_call: TRBD2; j_call: TRBJ2-3; v_call: TRBV7-8; cdr3_nt: TGTGCCAGCAGCCGGACTAGCTCCCCGCGGTTGGGCACAGATACGCAGTATTTT; cdr3_aa: CASSRTSSPRLGTDTQYF
d_call: NA; j_call: TRBJ1-6; v_call: TRBV19; cdr3_nt: TGTGCCAGTAGTACCGCCGGGATGCTTAATTCACCCCTCCACTTT; cdr3_aa: CASSTAGMLNSPLHF
d_call: TRBD1; j_call: TRBJ2-5; v_call: TRBV11-2; cdr3_nt: TGTGCCAGCAGGACAGGGGCCAAAGAGACCCAGTACTTC; cdr3_aa: CASRTGAKETQYF
d_call: NA; j_call: TRBJ1-2; v_call: TRBV5-1; cdr3_nt: TGCGCCAGCAGCTTGGCCAACAGCTACTATGGCTACACCTTC; cdr3_aa: CASSLANSYYGYTF
d_call: TRBD1; j_call: TRBJ1-1; v_call: TRBV5-1; cdr3_nt: TGCGCCAGCAGCTGGGGGACAGGTCGAAATGAAGCTTTCTTT; cdr3_aa: CASSWGTGRNEAFF
d_call: NA; j_call: TRBJ1-3; v_call: TRBV18; cdr3_nt: TGTGCCAGCTCGCGTACAGGGAGCGCTGGAAACACCATATATTTT; cdr3_aa: CASSRTGSAGNTIYF
d_call: TRBD2; j_call: TRBJ2-7; v_call: TRBV30; cdr3_nt: TGTGCCTGGAGTGGGGGGTCGCGACTAGCGGAAGGCCGAGGAGGGTACGAGCAGTACTTC; cdr3_aa: CAWSGGSRLAEGRGGYEQYF
d_call: NA; j_call: TRBJ2-2; v_call: TRBV11-3; cdr3_nt: TGTGCCAGCAGCTTCAAGTCCCACAGTGGGACCGGGGAGCTGTTTTTT; cdr3_aa: CASSFKSHSGTGELFF
d_call: NA; j_call: TRBJ2-5; v_call: TRBV7-3; cdr3_nt: TGTGCCAGCAGCTCTACGGGGGTCCCAAGGGAGACCCAGTACTTC; cdr3_aa: CASSSTGVPRETQYF
d_call: NA; j_call: TRBJ2-7; v_call: TRBV11-2; cdr3_nt: TGTGCCAGCAGCTTAGGCTTTCTAGGATACGAGCAGTACTTC; cdr3_aa: CASSLGFLGYEQYF
d_call: NA; j_call: TRBJ2-5; v_call: TRBV2; cdr3_nt: TGTGCCACCAAGCTAGCTTACGGAGAGACCCAGTACTTC; cdr3_aa: CATKLAYGETQYF
d_call: NA; j_call: TRBJ1-6; v_call: TRBV7-2; cdr3_nt: TGTGCCAGCAGCCTCTCGCTTGAGGGAGGTAATTCACCCCTCCACTTT; cdr3_aa: CASSLSLEGGNSPLHF
d_call: TRBD2; j_call: TRBJ2-7; v_call: TRBV2; cdr3_nt: TGTGCCAGCAGTTTCACTAGCGGTTACGAGCAGTACTTC; cdr3_aa: CASSFTSGYEQYF
d_call: NA; j_call: TRBJ1-1; v_call: TRBV7-2; cdr3_nt: TGTGCCAGCAGCTTAGTCGTTTGGGGGGCTGAAGCTTTCTTT; cdr3_aa: CASSLVVWGAEAFF
d_call: NA; j_call: TRBJ1-2; v_call: TRBV27; cdr3_nt: TGTGCCAGCAGTTTATACCGGGGAAGCGGCTATGGCTACACCTTC; cdr3_aa: CASSLYRGSGYGYTF
d_call: NA; j_call: TRBJ2-7; v_call: TRBV6-5; cdr3_nt: TGTGCCAGCAGCCAGGGGAACGAGCAGTACTTC; cdr3_aa: CASSQGNEQYF
d_call: TRBD1; j_call: TRBJ1-2; v_call: TRBV7-9; cdr3_nt: TGTGCCAGCAGCACTCTCCGGACAGGTTACTATGGCTACACCTTC; cdr3_aa: CASSTLRTGYYGYTF